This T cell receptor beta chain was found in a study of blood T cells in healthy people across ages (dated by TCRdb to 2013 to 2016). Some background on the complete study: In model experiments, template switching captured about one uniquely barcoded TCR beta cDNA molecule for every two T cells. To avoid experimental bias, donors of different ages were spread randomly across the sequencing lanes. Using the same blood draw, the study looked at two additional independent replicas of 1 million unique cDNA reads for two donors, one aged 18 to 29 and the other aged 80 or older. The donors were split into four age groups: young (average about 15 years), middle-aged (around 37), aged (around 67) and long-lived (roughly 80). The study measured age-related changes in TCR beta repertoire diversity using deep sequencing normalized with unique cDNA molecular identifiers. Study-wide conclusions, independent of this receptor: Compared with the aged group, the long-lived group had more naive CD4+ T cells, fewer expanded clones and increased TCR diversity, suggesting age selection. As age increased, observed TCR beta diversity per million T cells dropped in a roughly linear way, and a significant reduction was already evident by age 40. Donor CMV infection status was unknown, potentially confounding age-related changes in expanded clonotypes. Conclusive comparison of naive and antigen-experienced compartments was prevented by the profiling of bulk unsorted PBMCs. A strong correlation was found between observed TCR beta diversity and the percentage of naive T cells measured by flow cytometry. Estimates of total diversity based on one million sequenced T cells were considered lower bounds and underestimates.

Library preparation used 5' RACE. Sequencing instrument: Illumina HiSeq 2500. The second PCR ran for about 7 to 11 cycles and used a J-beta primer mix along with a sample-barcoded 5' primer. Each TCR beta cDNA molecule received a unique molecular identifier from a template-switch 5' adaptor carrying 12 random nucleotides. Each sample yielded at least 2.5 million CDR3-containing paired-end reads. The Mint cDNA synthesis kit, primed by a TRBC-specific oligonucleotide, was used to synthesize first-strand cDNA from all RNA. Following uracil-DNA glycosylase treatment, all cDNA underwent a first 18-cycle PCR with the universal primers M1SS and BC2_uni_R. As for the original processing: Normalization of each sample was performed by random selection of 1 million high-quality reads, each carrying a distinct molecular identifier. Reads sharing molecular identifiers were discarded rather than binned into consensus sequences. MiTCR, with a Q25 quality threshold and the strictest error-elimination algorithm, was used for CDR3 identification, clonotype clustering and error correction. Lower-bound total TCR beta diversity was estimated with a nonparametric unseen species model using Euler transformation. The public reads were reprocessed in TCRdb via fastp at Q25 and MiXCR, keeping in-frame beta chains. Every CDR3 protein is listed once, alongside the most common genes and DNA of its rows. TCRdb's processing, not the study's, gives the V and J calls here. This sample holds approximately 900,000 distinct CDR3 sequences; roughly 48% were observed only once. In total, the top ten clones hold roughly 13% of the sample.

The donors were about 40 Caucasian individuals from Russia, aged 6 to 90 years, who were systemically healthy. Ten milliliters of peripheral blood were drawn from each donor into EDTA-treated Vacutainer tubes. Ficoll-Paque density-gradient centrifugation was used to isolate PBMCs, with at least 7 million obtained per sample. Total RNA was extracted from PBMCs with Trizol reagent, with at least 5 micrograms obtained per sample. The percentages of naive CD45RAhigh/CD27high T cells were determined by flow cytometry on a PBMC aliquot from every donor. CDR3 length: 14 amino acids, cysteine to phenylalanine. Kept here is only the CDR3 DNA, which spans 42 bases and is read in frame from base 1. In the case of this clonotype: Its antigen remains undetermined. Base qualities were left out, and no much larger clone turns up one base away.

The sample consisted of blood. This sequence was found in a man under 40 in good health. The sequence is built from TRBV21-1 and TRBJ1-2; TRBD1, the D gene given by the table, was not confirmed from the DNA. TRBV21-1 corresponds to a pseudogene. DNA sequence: TGTGCCAGCAGCAAGGAGGACAGGGGTTGTGGCTACACCTTC. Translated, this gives CASSKEDRGCGYTF.